This T cell receptor (beta chain) comes out of a study of patients and donors after allogeneic stem cell transplantation. TCRdb ran MiXCR on the RT-PCR reads and lists one entry per CDR3 protein. The data contain fewer than 75,000 distinct CDR3 sequences, roughly 14% of them singletons. This clonotype was detected a few times. The V gene lost 5 bases and the J gene lost 2 bases, with 12 bases spanning the gap. CDR1 is MNHEY and CDR2 is SMNVEV in the germline V gene (reference sequence). The length of the CDR3 is 14 residues. What was sequenced was blood, either unsorted or a sorted T cell fraction (not recorded which). The clonotype comes from a human donor who was either an allogeneic HSCT recipient or a stem cell or donor lymphocyte infusion donor (not recorded which). It is not recorded whose cells these are; they may come from a transplant donor. The chain carries TRBV27 and TRBJ1-2; D may be TRBD1 (5 bases). CDR3 sequence reads: CASSRDGGNYGYTF. The CDR3 DNA follows: TGTGCCAGCAGTAGGGACGGAGGGAACTATGGCTACACCTTC.